This is a list of T cell receptor beta chains from one sample in a study of CD8 T cells in Susac syndrome. Using its own MiXCR run on the immunoSEQ multiplex PCR reads, TCRdb lists one record per CDR3 protein. The sample lists about 180,000 distinct CDR3 sequences, approximately 94% seen once, with 0.12% in the top ten. The sequenced material came from CD4+ T cells from PBMCs. These receptors all come from a human donor with Susac syndrome. CDR3s include the opening cysteine and the closing phenylalanine or tryptophan. The order of the fields is V gene, clone size, J gene, D gene, CDR3 protein, CDR3 DNA. The D gene is left open where the match is weak. The size of a clone is reported for some rows only, either as once, few or many, or as a class for expanded clones.

TRBV30	-	TRBJ1-1	-	CAWSVSSLAEAFF	TGTGCCTGGAGTGTATCCAGCCTTGCTGAAGCTTTCTTT
TRBV10-1	-	TRBJ2-5	TRBD1	CASSSDRDETQYF	TGCGCCAGCAGTTCGGACAGGGACGAGACCCAGTACTTC
TRBV20-1	-	TRBJ1-3	-	CSAREGAGSSGNTIYF	TGCAGTGCTAGAGAAGGTGCCGGCAGCTCTGGAAACACCATATATTTT
TRBV20-1	few	TRBJ1-2	TRBD1	CSAPPGTATLNYGYTF	TGCAGTGCTCCCCCAGGGACAGCAACTCTTAACTATGGCTACACCTTC
TRBV12-3/TRBV12-4	-	TRBJ2-2	-	CASSFVQLYTGELFF	TGTGCCAGCAGTTTCGTACAGCTCTACACCGGGGAGCTGTTTTTT
TRBV3-1	-	TRBJ2-1	TRBD2	CASSRGGATPYNEQFF	TGTGCCAGCAGCCGCGGGGGGGCTACGCCCTACAATGAGCAGTTCTTC
TRBV15	-	TRBJ2-1	-	CATSRDRGGDEQFF	TGTGCCACCAGCAGAGACAGGGGGGGCGATGAGCAGTTCTTC
TRBV12-3/TRBV12-4	-	TRBJ2-1	TRBD1	CASRTGGPASNEQFF	TGTGCCAGCAGAACAGGGGGGCCGGCGAGCAATGAGCAGTTCTTC
TRBV7-8	once	TRBJ2-5	-	CASSLARLETQYF	TGTGCCAGCAGCTTAGCGCGCTTGGAGACCCAGTACTTC
TRBV7-9	once	TRBJ1-1	TRBD1	CASSPAGGRSDTEAFF	TGTGCCAGCAGCCCAGCAGGGGGGCGCTCGGACACTGAAGCTTTCTTT
TRBV2	-	TRBJ2-1	-	CASSDVVISSSYNEQFF	TGTGCCAGCAGTGACGTCGTAATTTCTAGCTCCTACAATGAGCAGTTCTTC
TRBV18	-	TRBJ1-1	-	CASSPPGGLVNTEAFF	TGTGCCAGCTCACCACCGGGGGGGCTCGTGAACACTGAAGCTTTCTTT
TRBV29-1	-	TRBJ1-2	-	CSVRETGLNYGYTF	TGCAGCGTTAGGGAAACGGGTCTGAACTATGGCTACACCTTC
TRBV3-1	-	TRBJ2-7	-	CASSQGFPEQYF	TGTGCCAGCAGCCAAGGTTTCCCTGAGCAGTACTTC
TRBV29-1	-	TRBJ2-3	TRBD2	CSVGGLAGQLRNTQYF	TGCAGCGTTGGCGGACTAGCGGGGCAACTTCGGAATACGCAGTATTTT
TRBV10-3	once	TRBJ2-1	TRBD2	CAIRALAGAYNEQFF	TGTGCCATCAGAGCACTAGCGGGGGCTTACAATGAGCAGTTCTTC
TRBV4-3	once	TRBJ2-1	-	CASSQTGRRNEQFF	TGCGCCAGCAGCCAGACTGGACGGCGGAATGAGCAGTTCTTC
TRBV5-8	-	TRBJ2-4	-	CASSFERRAKNIQYF	TGTGCCAGCAGCTTCGAACGCAGGGCCAAAAACATTCAGTACTTC
TRBV20-1	-	TRBJ1-1	-	CSARGSQNTEAFF	TGCAGTGCTAGAGGGAGCCAGAACACTGAAGCTTTCTTT
TRBV5-1	few	TRBJ1-1	-	CASSSSSLNTEAFF	TGCGCCAGCAGCTCGTCTTCTCTGAACACTGAAGCTTTCTTT
TRBV4-3	-	TRBJ1-5	-	CASSQDRRVQPQHF	TGCGCCAGCAGCCAAGATAGAAGGGTTCAGCCCCAGCATTTT
TRBV20-1	-	TRBJ2-2	TRBD2	CSAPTSGGYNTGELFF	TGCAGTGCCCCGACTAGCGGGGGGTACAACACCGGGGAGCTGTTTTTT
TRBV4-1	-	TRBJ2-3	TRBD2	CASSQDPGGVSTDTQYF	TGCGCCAGCAGCCAAGATCCCGGGGGGGTTAGCACAGATACGCAGTATTTT
TRBV27	-	TRBJ1-1	-	CASSPSVGFLAFF	TGTGCCAGCAGTCCATCGGTAGGGTTCTTAGCTTTCTTT
TRBV3-1	-	TRBJ1-1	-	CASSQYFEAGEAFF	TGTGCCAGCAGCCAATATTTTGAGGCGGGTGAAGCTTTCTTT
TRBV25-1	-	TRBJ2-3	-	CASSDQGGARGTQYF	TGTGCCAGCAGTGATCAAGGCGGGGCCCGGGGTACGCAGTATTTT
TRBV20-1	-	TRBJ1-2	-	CSAVEQGGGYTF	TGCAGTGCCGTCGAACAGGGTGGTGGCTACACCTTC
TRBV7-8	-	TRBJ2-3	-	CASSPRWVDTQYF	TGTGCCAGCAGCCCGCGTTGGGTTGATACGCAGTATTTT
TRBV7-2	-	TRBJ2-7	-	CASSRPGYYEQYF	TGTGCCAGCAGCCGACCCGGCTACTACGAGCAGTACTTC
TRBV6-5	-	TRBJ1-4	TRBD1	CASSSQNRDRGGEKLFF	TGTGCCAGCAGTTCGCAGAATAGGGACAGGGGTGGAGAAAAACTGTTTTTT
TRBV3-1	-	TRBJ2-6	-	CASSEGFAGANVLTF	TGTGCCAGCAGCGAAGGGTTTGCTGGGGCCAACGTCCTGACTTTC
TRBV6-5	-	TRBJ1-5	TRBD1	CASSLGTDLNQPQHF	TGTGCCAGCAGTTTAGGGACAGACTTAAATCAGCCCCAGCATTTT
TRBV24-1	-	TRBJ2-2	-	CATSDSREGPGELFF	TGTGCCACCAGTGATTCCAGGGAAGGGCCCGGGGAGCTGTTTTTT
TRBV30	-	TRBJ2-7	TRBD1	CAWTSGTGSYEQYF	TGTGCCTGGACCTCCGGGACAGGGTCTTACGAGCAGTACTTC
TRBV18	-	TRBJ1-1	-	CASSPRDQGNTEAFF	TGTGCCAGCTCACCACGGGATCAGGGGAACACTGAAGCTTTCTTT
TRBV7-2	-	TRBJ1-5	TRBD1	CASSAQTGGIQPQHF	TGTGCCAGCAGCGCCCAGACAGGGGGAATTCAGCCCCAGCATTTT
TRBV12-3/TRBV12-4	once	TRBJ1-1	TRBD1	CASSRRQGPGAFF	TGTGCCAGCAGCCGTAGACAGGGGCCAGGAGCTTTCTTT
TRBV4-3	-	TRBJ1-6	TRBD1	CASSHGQGSPLHF	TGCGCCAGCAGCCACGGACAGGGTTCACCCCTCCACTTT
TRBV7-2	-	TRBJ2-4	TRBD2	CASSLEASGGALRGNIQYF	TGTGCCAGCAGCTTAGAGGCTAGCGGGGGGGCCCTCCGTGGAAACATTCAGTACTTC
TRBV5-4	-	TRBJ2-1	-	CASSPRSSGGLSNEQFF	TGTGCCAGCAGCCCCCGGTCATCAGGGGGGCTAAGTAATGAGCAGTTCTTC
TRBV7-8	-	TRBJ1-2	TRBD1	CASSLNTGDYGYTF	TGTGCCAGCAGCTTAAACACAGGGGACTATGGCTACACCTTC
TRBV5-4	-	TRBJ2-1	TRBD1	CASSSTGESYNEQFF	TGTGCCAGCAGCTCGACAGGGGAGAGCTACAATGAGCAGTTCTTC
TRBV3-1	-	TRBJ1-1	TRBD1	CASRRQGPNTEAFF	TGTGCCAGCAGACGACAGGGGCCGAACACTGAAGCTTTCTTT
TRBV6-5	-	TRBJ1-2	-	CASRPDMYYGYTF	TGTGCCAGCAGGCCCGACATGTACTATGGCTACACCTTC
TRBV11-2	-	TRBJ2-1	-	CASSLGGPGGNEQFF	TGTGCCAGCAGCTTAGGAGGTCCTGGGGGCAATGAGCAGTTCTTC